This entry lists 9 T cell receptor beta chains sequenced from one sample in a study of cytomegalovirus exposure and HLA in healthy donors. Use of 60 Vbeta and 13 Jbeta primers characterized the PCR. TCRdb keeps only in-frame clones here, not all; method: immunoSEQ multiplex PCR. The sample consists of under 100,000 clones, more than 60% of them appearing once. Specimen: PBMCs. The receptors were sampled from a human donor in good health.

The sample holds a few counts of this clone. The gene calls are TRBV29-1 and TRBJ1-1, with no clear D. Germline V gene data show CDR1 as SQVTM and CDR2 as ANQGSEA. The CDR3 contains 13 residues. The V end lost 5 bases, the J end lost 0 bases, and 10 bases lay between the germline ends. Written as DNA, the CDR3 is TGCAGCGTTATGGTGCAGATGAACACTGAAGCTTTCTTT. Amino acid sequence: CSVMVQMNTEAFF.

The chain is built from TRBV5-1 and TRBJ1-1; 7 bases line up with TRBD1. V was clipped by 3 bases and J by 1 base; unmatched bases: 12. Germline V lookup: CDR1 SGHRS, CDR2 YFSETQ. The length of the CDR3 is 17 residues. CDR3 residues: CASSYARGTEGNTEAFF. CDR3 nucleotides: TGCGCCAGCAGCTACGCTAGGGGGACAGAGGGGAACACTGAAGCTTTCTTT. The variable domain in full, completed from reference TRBV5-1 and TRBJ1-1, reads KAGVTQTPRYLIKTRGQQVTLSCSPISGHRSVSWYQQTPGQGLQFLFEYFSETQRNKGNFPGRFSGRQFSNSRSEMNVSTLELGDSALYLCASSYARGTEGNTEAFFGQGTRLTVV.

V and J are TRBV5-1 and TRBJ2-3; D gene ambiguous. The CDR3 is made up of 12 amino acids. V lost 2 bases to trimming and J lost 6 bases, with 7 bases between them. Germline V lookup: CDR1 SGHRS, CDR2 YFSETQ. The CDR3 DNA sequence: TGCGCCAGCAGCTTCTCGAGGGATACGCAGTATTTT. It yields the protein CASSFSRDTQYF.

This sequence joins TRBV5-4 and TRBJ2-6; TRBD1 matches 8 bases. Germline V gene data show CDR1 as SGHNT and CDR2 as YYREEE (reference sequence). V shed 3 bases and J 9 bases; nucleotides not matched to a gene: 5. The CDR3 has 14 amino acids. The CDR3 region is CASSSDRVSNVLTF. In DNA form, the CDR3 reads TGTGCCAGCAGCTCGGACAGGGTGAGCAACGTCCTGACTTTC.

This clone was seen only once. The chain joins TRBV5-4 to TRBJ2-1; 8 positions agree with TRBD2. Per germline, CDR1 SGHNT and CDR2 YYREEE (reference sequence). This CDR3 has 15 residues. V was clipped by 0 bases and J by 6 bases; unmatched bases: 5. The CDR3 is CASSLGRGAANEQFF. The CDR3 coding sequence is TGTGCCAGCAGCTTGGGGCGGGGGGCTGCCAATGAGCAGTTCTTC.

This chain uses TRBV18 with TRBJ2-7; D unresolved. The CDR3 is made up of 13 amino acids. Trimming removed 6 bases at V and 4 bases at J, with 13 bases between. CDR1 and CDR2 (germline): KGHSH, LQKENI. CDR3 coding DNA: TGTGCCAGCTCCCCCGTTGTGGCTTACGAGCAGTACTTC. Its translation: CASSPVVAYEQYF.

The chain recombines TRBV11-2 with TRBJ2-2; TRBD1 aligns across 9 bases. The germline CDR1 and CDR2 sequences are SGHAT and FQNNGV. The CDR3 runs to 16 residues. V dropped 6 bases and J dropped 6; count of bases not matched to a gene: 11. The CDR3 DNA sequence: TGTGCCAGCAGTCGATCCGGGACAGGGATGTCCGGGGAGCTGTTTTTT. It translates to CASSRSGTGMSGELFF.

This chain joins TRBV11-2 and TRBJ2-7; D ambiguous. This CDR3 is built from 13 residues. In germline, CDR1 is SGHAT, CDR2 FQNNGV. V gave up 5 bases and J gave up 3 bases, with 11 bases separating them. CDR3 region: CASSPTQSYEQYF. CDR3 sequence (DNA): TGTGCCAGCAGCCCGACACAAAGCTACGAGCAGTACTTC.

CDR3 sequence reads: CASKGQGLDTQYF. CDR3 sequence (DNA): TGTGCCAGCAAGGGACAGGGGTTAGATACGCAGTATTTT. The chain joins TRBV7-6 to TRBJ2-3; TRBD1 aligns across 10 bases. The CDR3 covers 13 residues. V was clipped by 7 bases and J by 5 bases; unmatched bases: 3. The germline V gene has CDR1 SGHVS and CDR2 FNYEAQ.